The next 15 T cell receptor beta chains were all read from a single sample in a study of T cells in tumors after PD-1 blockade. The assay was immunoSEQ multiplex PCR, and TCRdb's table has in-frame clones only and misses some. The table has just under 65,000 clones, around 72% seen once; the top ten hold around 4.7%. This specimen consisted of PBMCs, obtained after anti-PD-1 treatment. The receptors originated from a human donor with basal cell carcinoma.

The V call is TRBV5-1, the J call TRBJ2-1; 11 bases are a match to TRBD2. The V gene's germline CDR1 is SGHRS and CDR2 YFSETQ. CDR3 size: 16 residues. V was pared by 3 bases and J by 4 bases, with 6 bases of the junction left unmatched. CDR3 protein: CASSYFGTSGYNEQFF. CDR3 in DNA: TGCGCCAGCAGCTATTTCGGGACTAGCGGTTACAATGAGCAGTTCTTC.

The chain combines TRBV29-1 with TRBJ2-3, with 7 positions matching TRBD2. CDR1 SQVTM and CDR2 ANQGSEA come from the germline V gene. The CDR3 runs 15 residues. V was clipped by 4 bases and J by 2 bases; unmatched bases: 9. CDR3: CSVVPSGEITDTQYF. DNA of the CDR3: TGCAGCGTTGTGCCGAGCGGGGAAATCACAGATACGCAGTATTTT.

The chain couples TRBV29-1 to TRBJ1-2; D is undetermined. V lost 5 bases and J 6 bases, leaving 10 bases between the germline ends. Germline V CDR1 and CDR2: SQVTM, ANQGSEA. This CDR3 spans 11 amino acids. CDR3 amino acids: CSVYGFNGYTF. Here the CDR3 DNA reads TGCAGCGTTTATGGGTTTAATGGCTACACCTTC.

The V and J genes are TRBV10-3 and TRBJ2-3, with D perhaps TRBD1 (5 bases). CDR3 length: 13 amino acids. Germline V gene lookup returns CDR1 ENHRY and CDR2 SYGVKD. Trimming removed 7 bases at V and 6 bases at J, with 14 bases between. Here the CDR3 reads CAIKGPERDTQYF. Written as DNA, the CDR3 is TGTGCCATCAAGGGGCCAGAGAGGGATACGCAGTATTTT.

The chain recombines TRBV4-2 with TRBJ1-5, with D uncertain. The CDR3 has 13 amino acids. V gave up 0 bases and J gave up 0 bases, with 0 bases separating them. In germline, CDR1 is LGHNA, CDR2 YNFKEQ. The CDR3 nucleotides read TGTGCCAGCAGCCAAGATAGCAATCAGCCCCAGCATTTT. It codes for CASSQDSNQPQHF.

The chain has TRBV24-1 and TRBJ2-1; unclear D gene. In germline, CDR1 is KGHDR, CDR2 SFDVKD. V was clipped by 4 bases and J by 6 bases, with 12 bases between them. This CDR3 has 14 residues. This CDR3 is CATSDAGLFNEQFF. The CDR3 coding sequence is TGTGCCACCAGTGACGCCGGGTTGTTCAATGAGCAGTTCTTC.

The gene calls are TRBV6-1 and TRBJ2-1; D is unresolved. Trimming left V 2 bases short and J 8 bases short, with 19 bases between. CDR3 length equals 16 residues. Germline assignment: CDR1 MNHNS and CDR2 SASEGT. In DNA form, the CDR3 reads TGTGCCAGCAGTGAAAAATTGAAACTCTTGGGCGATGAGCAGTTCTTC. Residues: CASSEKLKLLGDEQFF.

This chain joins TRBV19 and TRBJ2-5; unclear D gene. From germline, CDR1 is LNHDA and CDR2 SQIVND (reference sequence). CDR3 length: 13 amino acids. Trimming took 3 bases from V and 1 from J, leaving 6 bases between them. CDR3 nucleotides: TGTGCCAGTAGTATCGACTCCCAAGAGACCCAGTACTTC. Translated: CASSIDSQETQYF.

This rearrangement joins TRBV5-1 to TRBJ2-1, with 7 nucleotides matching TRBD2. V was clipped by 3 bases and J by 4 bases; unmatched bases: 16. Germline CDR1 and CDR2: SGHRS and YFSETQ. The CDR3 sequence is 18 residues long. The chain's CDR3 is CASSSGLVMDLGYNEQFF. CDR3 nucleotides: TGCGCCAGCAGCTCTGGACTAGTTATGGACCTAGGGTACAATGAGCAGTTCTTC.

This clone was seen once. V usage is TRBV28 and J usage is TRBJ1-2, with TRBD1 as a possible D gene (6 bases). Germline CDR1 reads MDHEN; CDR2 reads SYDVKM. The germline V and J ends were trimmed by 2 bases and 2 bases, with 9 bases remaining between them. The CDR3 has 14 amino acids. The CDR3 loop reads CASSLRGDNYGYTF. CDR3 bases: TGTGCCAGCAGTTTAAGGGGGGACAACTATGGCTACACCTTC.

CDR3 DNA: TGTGCCAGCAGCTCTAGGACTGCGGGAAACACCGGGGAGCTGTTTTTT. Amino acids: CASSSRTAGNTGELFF. This chain links TRBV7-7 with TRBJ2-2, with a weak D call TRBD2 (6 bases). Germline CDR1 SSHAT, CDR2 FNYEAQ (reference sequence). This CDR3 is built from 16 residues. Trimming cost V 4 bases and J 2 bases, with 14 bases left between them.

The rearrangement uses TRBV28 and TRBJ1-2, with 9 positions matching TRBD1. V dropped 10 bases and J dropped 6; count of bases not matched to a gene: 3. This CDR3 is built from 11 residues. The germline CDR1 and CDR2 sequences are MDHEN and SYDVKM. The CDR3 reads CATGTGNGYTF. The CDR3 DNA is TGTGCCACCGGGACAGGGAATGGCTACACCTTC.

The rearrangement joins TRBV5-1 to TRBJ1-1, with D perhaps matching TRBD1 (5 bases). V shed 2 bases and J shed 3 bases, with 11 bases lying between them. The CDR3 consists of 14 residues. CDR1 is SGHRS, CDR2 YFSETQ, per germline. The CDR3, as DNA: TGCGCCAGCAGCTTACCGGGAGGGGACACTGAAGCTTTCTTT. Its protein is CASSLPGGDTEAFF.

V and J are TRBV5-6 and TRBJ2-7; D is undetermined. The germline gives CDR1 SGHDT, CDR2 YYEEEE. This CDR3 is built from 13 residues. V shed 4 bases and J shed 6 bases, with 14 bases lying between them. The CDR3 loop is CASSRRRWGEQYF. The CDR3 DNA sequence: TGTGCCAGCAGCCGACGTCGTTGGGGCGAGCAGTACTTC.

The chain has TRBV6-5 and TRBJ1-6, with 9 bases matching TRBD1. The CDR3 runs 14 residues. Looked up from germline, CDR1 is MNHEY and CDR2 is SVGAGI. The J segment lost 6 bases and the V segment lost 6 bases, leaving 3 bases of the junction unmatched. For the CDR3, the DNA is TGTGCCAGCAGCGAGACAGGGGGTAATTCACCCCTCCACTTT. Translation: CASSETGGNSPLHF.